The table lists the clone carrying this TCR beta chain with a few counts. Its matching antigen is unknown. The source of the sample is a study of T cell repertoires in cytomegalovirus infection. For the study at large: The authors relied on CMV epitopes, both recently identified HLA-C-restricted and well-studied HLA-B-restricted. CMV infection together with matching HLA type was indicated by public TCR beta signatures. Study conclusions and caveats: Ex vivo, HLA-C-restricted CMV-specific TCR beta clonotypes prevailed over the rest of the response. CMV carriers with the relevant HLA were identified by cumulative public TCR beta family frequency.

In TCRdb, the reads were re-called with MiXCR into one record per CDR3 protein. The sample has 310,000 or so distinct CDR3 sequences, approximately 25% seen once. Trimming shortened V by 2 bases and J by 4 bases, and 17 bases separated the two germline ends. The CDR3 is 17 amino acids. Per germline, CDR1 LGHNA and CDR2 YSLEER. The rearrangement links TRBV4-3 to TRBJ2-2; D gene ambiguous. Sample: cultured PBMCs, taken from culture after CMV antigen stimulation. This TCR was recovered from a human donor in good health (CMV status not recorded). Some clones in this sample may be carry-over from other donors' samples. The CDR3 region is CASSQKTLSRSTGELFF. The CDR3 nucleotides read TGCGCCAGCAGCCAAAAAACACTCTCTCGATCCACCGGGGAGCTGTTTTTT.